This T cell receptor beta chain was captured by sequencing in a study of response to subunit inactivated influenza vaccine. Trimming stripped 2 bases from V and 0 bases from J, with 8 bases between. The CDR3 covers 15 residues. CDR1 and CDR2 from the germline V gene are SNHLY and FYNNEI. To note about this clonotype: Antigen: not known.

Overall study findings and caveats: Every seasonal influenza vaccination brings in few new T cells, the authors suggested.

TCRdb passed the RT-PCR reads through MiXCR, listing each CDR3 protein once. The sample includes fewer than 800,000 distinct CDR3 sequences, approximately 14% of them seen just once. This sequence joins TRBV2 and TRBJ2-1; possibly TRBD2 for D (5 bases). The clonotype originates from a man aged 50-59 years who received an inactivated influenza vaccine. Material: PBMCs from blood, obtained 12 days after vaccination. The CDR3 reads CASSETGSSYNEQFF. CDR3 DNA: TGTGCCAGCAGTGAAACGGGGAGCTCCTACAATGAGCAGTTCTTC.